Shown below are 17 T cell receptor beta chains from a single sample sequenced in a study of blood T cell repertoires in COVID-19. TCRdb's copy holds only in-frame clones and misses some; the assay was immunoSEQ multiplex PCR. The sample has about 410,000 clones, 86% seen once. The specimen sequenced was peripheral blood. The receptors come from a woman aged 25 to 39 with active or convalescent COVID-19.

The chain combines TRBV3-1 (or the pseudogene TRBV3-2) with TRBJ2-5; D unclear. The CDR3 loop spans 15 amino acids. The V gene's germline CDR1 is LGHDT and CDR2 YNNKEL (reference sequence). Trimming took off 6 bases at V and 5 bases at J, with 19 bases between the two ends. CDR3 loop: CASRRDLGVGETQYF. CDR3 coding DNA: TGTGCCAGCAGACGCGATCTAGGAGTCGGTGAGACCCAGTACTTC.

This sequence joins TRBV7-8 and TRBJ1-1; TRBD1 is a possible D gene (6 bases). Germline CDR1 and CDR2: SGHVS and FQNEAQ. This CDR3 comprises 14 residues. V lost 3 bases to trimming and J lost 3 bases, with 11 bases between them. The CDR3 sequence is CASSFSDSHTEAFF. In DNA form, the CDR3 reads TGTGCCAGCAGCTTCTCGGACAGTCACACTGAAGCTTTCTTT. Full variable domain (outside the CDR3, taken from reference TRBV7-8 and TRBJ1-1): GAGVSQSPRYKVAKRGQDVALRCDPISGHVSLFWYQQALGQGPEFLTYFQNEAQLDKSGLPSDRFFAERPEGSVSTLKIQRTQQEDSAVYLCASSFSDSHTEAFFGQGTRLTVV.

This rearrangement joins TRBV3-1 (or the pseudogene TRBV3-2) to TRBJ2-5; 15 bases match TRBD2. This CDR3 is built from 14 residues. J was trimmed by 5 bases and V by 10 bases; bases with no gene match: 5. CDR1 is LGHDT, CDR2 YNNKEL, per germline (reference sequence). The CDR3 DNA reads TGTGCCACCTCGGGGACTAGCGGGGGGGAGACCCAGTACTTC. Translated: CATSGTSGGETQYF.

V and J are TRBV18 and TRBJ2-1, with 11 bases that match TRBD2. V lost 3 bases, J lost 4 bases, and 8 bases stayed unmatched. Germline V gives CDR1 KGHSH, CDR2 LQKENI. The CDR3 has 17 amino acids. This CDR3 is CASSPLPLAGGYNEQFF. The CDR3 nucleotides are TGTGCCAGCTCACCCTTACCGCTAGCGGGGGGATACAATGAGCAGTTCTTC.

This sequence joins TRBV5-6 and TRBJ2-1; 8 bases map to TRBD1. The CDR3 extends over 13 amino acids. Trimming took 2 bases from V and 12 from J; bases not matched to a gene: 7. Germline values: CDR1 SGHDT, CDR2 YYEEEE. This chain's CDR3 is CASSFGTGGAQFF. The CDR3 DNA follows: TGTGCCAGCAGCTTTGGGACAGGCGGTGCGCAGTTCTTC. Drawing the rest from reference TRBV5-6 and TRBJ2-1, the complete variable domain is DAGVTQSPTHLIKTRGQQVTLRCSPKSGHDTVSWYQQALGQGPQFIFQYYEEEERQRGNFPDRFSGHQFPNYSSELNVNALLLGDSALYLCASSFGTGGAQFFGPGTRLTVL.

The rearrangement uses TRBV18 and TRBJ2-1, with D maybe TRBD2 (5 bases). The CDR3 sequence is 14 residues long. V shed 1 base and J shed 3 bases, with 7 bases lying between them. Germline V gene sequence: CDR1 KGHSH, CDR2 LQKENI. The DNA for the CDR3 is TGTGCCAGCTCACCACTCGGGGACTACAATGAGCAGTTCTTC. This gives the protein CASSPLGDYNEQFF. Filled out from reference TRBV18 and TRBJ2-1, the complete variable domain reads NAGVMQNPRHLVRRRGQEARLRCSPMKGHSHVYWYRQLPEEGLKFMVYLQKENIIDESGMPKERFSAEFPKEGPSILRIQQVVRGDSAAYFCASSPLGDYNEQFFGPGTRLTVL.

The chain couples TRBV12-3 or TRBV12-4 to TRBJ2-2, with D perhaps TRBD1 (5 bases). Trimming removed 3 bases at V and 6 bases at J, with 8 bases between. The CDR3 runs to 13 residues. The CDR3 sequence is CASSFVQAGELFF. The CDR3 DNA reads as TGTGCCAGCAGTTTTGTACAGGCCGGGGAGCTGTTTTTT.

The chain has TRBV6-5 and TRBJ1-1; 7 bases are a match to TRBD1. With 5 bases clipped from V and 8 bases from J, the junction kept 8 bases outside the gene matches. Germline V gene data show CDR1 as MNHEY and CDR2 as SVGAGI. CDR3 size: 13 residues. Here the CDR3 reads CASSNPSGGEAFF. The CDR3 DNA reads TGTGCCAGCAGTAACCCGTCAGGGGGGGAAGCTTTCTTT.

Here the CDR3 DNA reads TGTGCCTGTTCTGGCCATCGAGGTCCCGAGCAGTACTTC. Its protein is CACSGHRGPEQYF. The rearrangement links TRBV30 to TRBJ2-7; unclear D gene. The CDR3 loop spans 13 amino acids. Germline-derived CDR1 and CDR2 are GTSNPN and SVGIG (reference sequence). V lost 6 bases and J 6 bases, leaving 18 bases between the germline ends.

This chain uses TRBV20-1 with TRBJ1-3; a weak D match, TRBD1 (5 bases). The CDR3 spans 11 residues. The germline V gene has CDR1 DFQATT and CDR2 SNEGSKA (reference sequence). The CDR3 sequence: CAGTGGNTIYF. The DNA for the CDR3 is TGCGCCGGGACTGGCGGAAACACCATATATTTT.

The rearrangement joins TRBV29-1 to TRBJ1-2; 11 bases agree with TRBD1. Germline V CDR1 and CDR2: SQVTM, ANQGSEA. The V gene end was trimmed by 7 bases and the J gene end by 4 bases; junction bases not matched to a gene: 5. This CDR3 contains 13 residues. The CDR3 DNA reads as TGCAGCGCCAGGACAGGGGGCGGCTATGGCTACACCTTC. Encoded protein: CSARTGGGYGYTF.

CDR3 amino acids: CASSLETGSTEAFF. The CDR3 DNA is TGTGCCAGCAGCTTAGAAACAGGATCCACTGAAGCTTTCTTT. The chain couples TRBV11-2 to TRBJ1-1; a possible D gene is TRBD1 (5 bases). Trimming removed 0 bases from V and 4 bases from J, with 9 bases in between. Germline assignment: CDR1 SGHAT and CDR2 FQNNGV. The CDR3 is 14 residues long.

The chain employs TRBV4-1 and TRBJ2-1; TRBD2 might be the D (5 bases). Germline lookup yields CDR1 MGHRA and CDR2 YSYEKL. This CDR3 spans 15 amino acids. V dropped 1 base and J dropped 4 bases, with 11 bases sitting between them. The DNA of the CDR3 is TGCGCCAGCAGCCAAGTCGGCGGAGGATACAATGAGCAGTTCTTC. Its protein is CASSQVGGGYNEQFF.

The chain links TRBV10-1 to TRBJ2-1, with TRBD1 matching over 10 bases. The V gene end was trimmed by 6 bases and the J gene end by 7 bases; junction bases not matched to a gene: 3. The germline V gene encodes CDR1 WNHNN and CDR2 SYGVQD (reference sequence). The CDR3 extends over 13 amino acids. The CDR3 DNA follows: TGCGCCAGCAGCCGGGACAGGGGTAATGAGCAGTTCTTC. Its translation is CASSRDRGNEQFF.

The chain couples TRBV6-6 to TRBJ1-5; no clear D gene. Germline values: CDR1 MNHNY, CDR2 SVGAGI (reference sequence). This CDR3 has 13 amino acids. V lost 6 bases and J lost 5, with 11 bases in between. As DNA, the CDR3 is TGTGCCAGCAGAGAGGGCCAATATCAGCCCCAGCATTTT. Translated: CASREGQYQPQHF.

The chain has TRBV7-9 and TRBJ1-5; 9 bases match TRBD1. The CDR3 spans 15 residues. CDR1 and CDR2 (germline): SEHNR, FQNEAQ (reference sequence). V dropped 4 bases and J dropped 7; count of bases not matched to a gene: 8. The DNA of the CDR3 is TGTGCCAGCAGCTCGGGACAGGGTACGGGGCAGCCCCAGCATTTT. Protein product: CASSSGQGTGQPQHF.

The V gene is TRBV27, the J gene TRBJ1-1; D possibly corresponds to TRBD1 (6 bases). The CDR3 length is 15 residues. Germline CDR1 reads MNHEY; CDR2 reads SMNVEV (reference sequence). Trimming cost V 6 bases and J 1 base, with 15 bases left between them. Written as DNA, the CDR3 is TGTGCCAGCAGCCGAGCCCCACAGGGGAACACTGAAGCTTTCTTT. Residues: CASSRAPQGNTEAFF.